Listed below are T cell receptor beta chains from one sample, sequenced in a study of response to subunit inactivated influenza vaccine. From the RT-PCR reads, TCRdb called clonotypes with MiXCR, one entry per CDR3 protein. The sample has 650,000 to 800,000 distinct CDR3 sequences; approximately 15% are singletons. This specimen was PBMCs from blood, taken approximately 15 days before vaccination. The source is a man aged 50 or older who received an inactivated influenza vaccine. CDR3s leave out the opening cysteine and the closing phenylalanine or tryptophan. Fields, in order: CDR3 protein, V gene, J gene, clone size. For some rows the clone size is stated as once, few or many, or as a class when expanded; others skip it.

CDR3 protein: ASSQGVSSSNEQF
V gene: TRBV3-1
J gene: TRBJ2-1
clone size: many

CDR3 protein: AAGGGLSSYEQY
V gene: TRBV6-1
J gene: TRBJ2-7
clone size: -

CDR3 protein: ASSQVSSASGSFNNEQF
V gene: TRBV4-2
J gene: TRBJ2-1
clone size: many

CDR3 protein: ASSLTGWNTEAF
V gene: TRBV19
J gene: TRBJ1-1
clone size: -

CDR3 protein: ASSLLGGKNDEQY
V gene: TRBV7-6
J gene: TRBJ2-7
clone size: -

CDR3 protein: SVWSGTYGTQY
V gene: TRBV29-1
J gene: TRBJ2-5
clone size: many

CDR3 protein: ASSTRGGQGSHEQY
V gene: TRBV5-5
J gene: TRBJ2-7
clone size: -

CDR3 protein: ASSPGRSQETQY
V gene: TRBV6-1
J gene: TRBJ2-5
clone size: few

CDR3 protein: ASRRVNEQF
V gene: TRBV28
J gene: TRBJ2-1
clone size: many

CDR3 protein: ASSQIPVGYGYT
V gene: TRBV4-3
J gene: TRBJ1-2
clone size: few

CDR3 protein: ASSQQLGHHEQY
V gene: TRBV12-3/TRBV12-4
J gene: TRBJ2-7
clone size: few

CDR3 protein: ATSRDSGTGRSYEQY
V gene: TRBV15
J gene: TRBJ2-7
clone size: few

CDR3 protein: ASSHGTGSNQPQH
V gene: TRBV7-2
J gene: TRBJ1-5
clone size: few

CDR3 protein: ASSEAQGQGQPQH
V gene: TRBV2
J gene: TRBJ1-5
clone size: few

CDR3 protein: ASSMGLAGVNEQF
V gene: TRBV7-2
J gene: TRBJ2-1
clone size: many

CDR3 protein: ASSLTRDNTDTQY
V gene: TRBV7-3
J gene: TRBJ2-3
clone size: -

CDR3 protein: ASIKGNTDTQY
V gene: TRBV6-2/TRBV6-3
J gene: TRBJ2-3
clone size: many

CDR3 protein: ASSLAPGERGDNEQF
V gene: TRBV27
J gene: TRBJ2-1
clone size: few